The source of this T cell receptor (beta chain) is a study of blood T cell repertoires in COVID-19. Study-wide background: Acute and convalescent COVID-19 samples came from the United States, Italy and Spain. From T cells, B-cell-depleted T cells, or PBMCs came the material, which was cDNA or gDNA.

Authors' analysis steps: Amplifying reference gene primers gave estimates of nucleated cell counts. TCRdb's copy holds only in-frame clones and misses some; the assay was immunoSEQ multiplex PCR. For V, J and clone size, that table is used; D and trimming come from the DNA. The sample consists of over 100,000 clones, roughly 87% of them appearing once. Sequenced input: peripheral blood. The sequence was obtained from a man older than 75 with acute or convalescent COVID-19.

The CDR3 sequence: CASSLGFRGNTEAFF. The CDR3 DNA reads as TGCGCCAGCAGCTTGGGTTTCAGGGGTAACACTGAAGCTTTCTTT. The chain joins TRBV5-1 to TRBJ1-1, with TRBD1 as a possible D gene (6 bases). Germline V lookup: CDR1 SGHRS, CDR2 YFSETQ. The CDR3 consists of 15 residues. V was clipped by 0 bases and J by 2 bases, with 11 bases between them.